These 27 T cell receptor beta chains were sequenced from one sample in a study of T cell repertoires in cytomegalovirus infection. TCRdb used MiXCR to reprocess the reads, holding one entry per CDR3 protein. The sample has some 50,000 distinct CDR3 sequences; 20% to 25% are singletons. The antigens these receptors bind are not known. Specimen: CD8+ T cells from cultured PBMCs, collected from culture after CMV antigen stimulation. The receptors originated from a human donor in good health (CMV status not recorded). Some clones in this sample may be carry-over from other donors' samples.

This clonotype was counted a single time. The chain uses TRBV29-1 and TRBJ2-7; D gene ambiguous. This CDR3 contains 12 residues. Germline CDR1 reads SQVTM; CDR2 reads ANQGSEA. Trimming shortened V by 1 base and J by 5 bases, and 9 bases separated the two germline ends. CDR3 nucleotides: TGCAGCGTTGAAGTCGAGGTGAACGAGCAGTACTTC. Translation: CSVEVEVNEQYF.

There are a few counts of this clonotype. The J gene is TRBJ2-3, the V gene TRBV7-8, with a weak D call TRBD1 (6 bases). This CDR3 region has 15 residues. The germline gives CDR1 SGHVS, CDR2 FQNEAQ. With 5 bases removed from V and 6 bases from J, the gap between germline ends came to 18 bases. CDR3 coding DNA: TGTGCCAGCAGCCCGCTTAGGGGGTCAGACGATACGCAGTATTTT. Translated, it gives CASSPLRGSDDTQYF.

This clonotype was counted between two and nine times. The rearrangement joins TRBV7-2 to TRBJ2-7; D is ambiguous. The CDR3 has 11 residues. V was pared by 9 bases and J by 0 bases, with 6 bases between. Per the germline V gene, CDR1 is SGHTA and CDR2 is FQGNSA. As DNA, the CDR3 is TGTGCCAGAAGCCACTCCTACGAGCAGTACTTC. Amino acids: CARSHSYEQYF.

This clonotype was observed a handful of times. The chain uses TRBV7-8 and TRBJ1-2; D may be TRBD1 (6 bases). The CDR3 has 15 amino acids. Germline V gene sequence: CDR1 SGHVS, CDR2 FQNEAQ. The V end lost 0 bases, the J end lost 2 bases, and 10 bases lay between the germline ends. The CDR3 spells CASSLAGGQNYGYTF. The CDR3 coding sequence is TGTGCCAGCAGCTTAGCGGGGGGGCAGAACTATGGCTACACCTTC.

The chain uses TRBV7-9 and TRBJ2-1; D is undetermined. The V gene lost 5 bases and the J gene lost 3 bases, with 11 bases spanning the gap. There are 14 residues in the CDR3. Germline V lookup: CDR1 SEHNR, CDR2 FQNEAQ (reference sequence). CDR3 amino acids: CASSPERLYNEQFF. In DNA, the CDR3 is TGTGCCAGCAGCCCAGAAAGGCTCTACAATGAGCAGTTCTTC.

In its sample, this clonotype was seen a few times. The chain links TRBV2 to TRBJ1-2; possible D gene TRBD1, 5 bases. The V gene lost 6 bases and the J gene lost 7 bases, with 15 bases spanning the gap. This CDR3 has 13 amino acids. Germline loops: CDR1 SNHLY, CDR2 FYNNEI. CDR3 DNA: TGTGCCAGCAGCGGCAGGGAGTCGCGTGGCTACACCTTC. Its protein product is CASSGRESRGYTF.

This clonotype was seen only a few times. The rearrangement uses TRBV24-1 and TRBJ2-1, with a possible D match to TRBD2 (7 bases). The V gene's germline CDR1 is KGHDR and CDR2 SFDVKD. V was shortened by 8 bases and J by 8 bases, with 24 bases between the two germline ends. The CDR3 covers 16 residues. The CDR3 coding sequence is TGTGCCACCAAGGCCTCGGATCTAAGGGAGGGGGATGAGCAGTTCTTC. It encodes CATKASDLREGDEQFF.

This clonotype showed up just a few times. This rearrangement joins TRBV10-3 to TRBJ2-5; perhaps TRBD1 as D (5 bases). CDR1 is ENHRY and CDR2 is SYGVKD in the germline V gene. This CDR3 is built from 16 residues. V lost 3 bases, J lost 2 bases, and 16 bases lay in between. CDR3: CAISDLRGLEQETQYF. CDR3 nucleotides: TGTGCCATCAGTGACTTAAGGGGATTGGAGCAAGAGACCCAGTACTTC.

The gene calls are TRBV28 and TRBJ2-1, with 7 bases lining up with TRBD1. CDR1 is MDHEN, CDR2 SYDVKM, per germline. The CDR3 length is 13 residues. V shed 6 bases and J 5 bases; nucleotides not matched to a gene: 4. CDR3 region: CASRPTGDNEQFF. CDR3 sequence (DNA): TGTGCCAGCAGACCCACAGGGGACAATGAGCAGTTCTTC. The variable domain in full, completed from reference TRBV28 and TRBJ2-1, reads DVKVTQSSRYLVKRTGEKVFLECVQDMDHENMFWYRQDPGLGLRLIYFSYDVKMKEKGDIPEGYSVSREKKERFSLILESASTNQTSMYLCASRPTGDNEQFFGPGTRLTVL.

The chain links TRBV12-5 to TRBJ2-1; the D gene is possibly TRBD2 (6 bases). Germline V gives CDR1 LGHNT, CDR2 FRNRAP. The V end was cut by 9 bases, the J end by 2 bases, with 11 bases between. This CDR3 has 13 amino acids. CDR3 sequence: CASGTGTYNEQFF. The CDR3 DNA follows: TGTGCTAGCGGGACTGGGACCTACAATGAGCAGTTCTTC.

This clonotype has only a few counts. The chain combines TRBV7-6 with TRBJ2-5; the match to TRBD1 covers 7 bases. Germline CDR1 and CDR2: SGHVS and FNYEAQ. CDR3 length: 14 residues. V was clipped by 5 bases and J by 4 bases; unmatched bases: 7. CDR3 amino acids: CASSVRGSVETQYF. In nucleotides, the CDR3 is TGTGCCAGCAGCGTCAGGGGGTCGGTAGAGACCCAGTACTTC.

This clonotype has only a few counts. The chain carries TRBV12-3 or TRBV12-4 and TRBJ2-7; TRBD2 might be the D (5 bases). Trimming took 5 bases from V and 0 from J, leaving 8 bases between them. The CDR3 extends over 13 amino acids. The CDR3 region is CASSPGISYEQYF. The CDR3 nucleotides read TGTGCCAGCAGTCCCGGGATCTCCTACGAGCAGTACTTC.

The chain carries TRBV7-9 and TRBJ2-7; 9 bases map to TRBD2. The CDR3 covers 16 residues. In germline, CDR1 is SEHNR, CDR2 FQNEAQ (reference sequence). V dropped 3 bases and J dropped 3; count of bases not matched to a gene: 9. CDR3 in amino acids: CASSLASREGLYEQYF. CDR3 bases: TGTGCCAGCAGCTTGGCTTCGCGGGAGGGCCTCTACGAGCAGTACTTC. Full variable domain (missing parts from reference TRBV7-9 and TRBJ2-7): DTGVSQNPRHKITKRGQNVTFRCDPISEHNRLYWYRQTLGQGPEFLTYFQNEAQLEKSRLLSDRFSAERPKGSFSTLEIQRTEQGDSAMYLCASSLASREGLYEQYFGPGTRLTVT.

J is TRBJ1-5 and V is TRBV28; D remains ambiguous. The CDR3 loop spans 12 amino acids. Trimming shortened V by 5 bases and J by 4 bases, and 6 bases separated the two germline ends. Per germline, CDR1 MDHEN and CDR2 SYDVKM. This CDR3 is CASSENNQPQHF. DNA for the CDR3: TGTGCCAGCAGTGAAAATAATCAGCCCCAGCATTTT.

To note about this clonotype: One end of the junction varies from germline; a read error may be responsible. The rearrangement uses TRBV20-1 and TRBJ1-5; 8 bases are a match to TRBD1. This CDR3 has 18 amino acids. Looked up from germline, CDR1 is DFQATT and CDR2 is SNEGSKA (reference sequence). The CDR3 reads CSAEEWTGREYSNQPQHF. The CDR3 DNA is TGTAGTGCGGAGGAATGGACAGGGAGGGAATACAGCAATCAGCCCCAGCATTTT.

This clonotype has more than one count but fewer than ten. V gene TRBV6-5 combines with J gene TRBJ1-1; D is ambiguous. The V end lost 0 bases, the J end lost 7 bases, and 3 bases lay between the germline ends. This CDR3 is built from 11 residues. CDR1 is MNHEY, CDR2 SVGAGI, per germline. Written as DNA, the CDR3 is TGTGCCAGCAGTTACTCGAGTGAAGCTTTCTTT. Translation: CASSYSSEAFF.

This clonotype has only a few counts. The V gene is TRBV6-6, the J gene TRBJ2-3; 8 nucleotides align to TRBD2. The CDR3 has 17 amino acids. Germline CDR1 and CDR2: MNHNY and SVGAGI (reference sequence). J was trimmed by 4 bases and V by 0 bases; bases with no gene match: 9. CDR3 residues: CASSYSFPAGDSDTQYF. CDR3 in DNA: TGTGCCAGCAGTTACTCTTTTCCAGCGGGAGACTCAGATACGCAGTATTTT.

This clonotype came up a few times. This chain links TRBV5-5 with TRBJ2-3; no clear D. Trimming cost V 2 bases and J 4 bases, with 14 bases left between them. The CDR3 loop spans 15 amino acids. Germline CDR1 reads SGHKS; CDR2 reads YYEKEE (reference sequence). The CDR3, as DNA: TGTGCCAGCAGCTTAACCCCTCGCTGGTCAGATACGCAGTATTTT. This translates into CASSLTPRWSDTQYF.

The chain combines TRBV12-5 with TRBJ2-1, with a weak D call TRBD2 (5 bases). CDR1 and CDR2 (germline): LGHNT, FRNRAP. The CDR3 has 16 residues. V was trimmed by 6 bases and J by 5 bases, leaving 20 bases between them. The CDR3 protein is CASGSSADSIDNEQFF. CDR3 sequence (DNA): TGTGCTAGTGGATCGTCAGCGGATTCTATTGACAATGAGCAGTTCTTC.

This clonotype has only a few counts. This chain uses TRBV6-2 or TRBV6-3 with TRBJ2-2; D is unclear. Germline V gene lookup returns CDR1 MNHEY and CDR2 SVGEGT. Trimming cost V 2 bases and J 7 bases, with 8 bases left between them. This CDR3 comprises 13 residues. CDR3 coding DNA: TGTGCCAGCAGTTACCGCGAGGTCGGGGAGCTGTTTTTT. Translated, it gives CASSYREVGELFF.

The gene calls are TRBV12-3 or TRBV12-4 and TRBJ1-2, with 12 bases aligning to TRBD1. After removal of 6 bases from V and 5 bases from J, the junction contained 1 base not matched to a gene. The CDR3 totals 13 residues. In DNA, the CDR3 is TGTGCCAGCAGGGGACAGGGGGCTTATGGCTACACCTTC. This gives the protein CASRGQGAYGYTF.

This clonotype showed up just a few times. This sequence joins TRBV7-9 and TRBJ2-5; possibly TRBD1 or TRBD2 for D (5 bases each). CDR1 SEHNR and CDR2 FQNEAQ come from the germline V gene (reference sequence). Trimming pared 7 bases from V and 3 bases from J, leaving 21 bases between. CDR3 size: 16 residues. The CDR3 sequence is CASTPRGDDPEETQYF. The CDR3 nucleotides are TGTGCCAGCACCCCGAGAGGGGACGACCCTGAAGAGACCCAGTACTTC.

As for this clonotype: A much larger clone lies one base from this, so it may be a read error. V gene TRBV5-4 combines with J gene TRBJ1-4, with TRBD1 matching 7 bases. Germline CDR1 and CDR2: SGHNT and YYREEE (reference sequence). This CDR3 is built from 15 residues. The J segment lost 10 bases and the V segment lost 4 bases, leaving 13 bases of the junction unmatched. CDR3 in amino acids: CASSASGKGAGKLFF. The CDR3 DNA sequence: TGTGCCAGCAGCGCCTCCGGGAAGGGGGCCGGAAAACTGTTTTTT. Looking up the rest from reference TRBV5-4 and TRBJ1-4 gives the full variable domain: ETGVTQSPTHLIKTRGQQVTLRCSSQSGHNTVSWYQQALGQGPQFIFQYYREEENGRGNFPPRFSGLQFPNYSSELNVNALELDDSALYLCASSASGKGAGKLFFGSGTQLSVL.

This chain connects TRBV7-2 to TRBJ2-5; TRBD2 agrees at 10 bases. Trimming removed 0 bases from V and 5 bases from J; junction bases left unmatched: 12. The CDR3 sequence is 18 residues long. The germline V gene has CDR1 SGHTA and CDR2 FQGNSA. The CDR3 DNA reads as TGTGCCAGCAGCTTAGCGGCTAGCGGGAGATCAATCGCTGAGACCCAGTACTTC. Translated: CASSLAASGRSIAETQYF.

The gene calls are TRBV7-7 and TRBJ2-5; no clear D gene. The CDR3 contains 16 residues. The V and J ends lost 1 base and 5 bases respectively, with 17 bases between them. Per germline, CDR1 SSHAT and CDR2 FNYEAQ (reference sequence). The CDR3 DNA follows: TGTGCCAGCAGCTTAGATCTTGGGTCTGGATGGGAGACCCAGTACTTC. Its translation: CASSLDLGSGWETQYF. Combining the CDR3 with reference TRBV7-7 and TRBJ2-5 gives the whole variable domain GAGVSQSPRYKVTKRGQDVTLRCDPISSHATLYWYQQALGQGPEFLTYFNYEAQPDKSGLPSDRFSAERPEGSISTLTIQRTEQRDSAMYRCASSLDLGSGWETQYFGPGTRLLVL.

This clonotype was detected only a few times. The J gene is TRBJ1-1, the V gene TRBV27; D unclear. V dropped 5 bases and J dropped 0 bases, with 16 bases sitting between them. The CDR3 loop spans 16 amino acids. Per germline, CDR1 MNHEY and CDR2 SMNVEV (reference sequence). In nucleotides, the CDR3 is TGTGCCAGCAGTCTAAGGCTGGGGATCATGAACACTGAAGCTTTCTTT. Amino acids: CASSLRLGIMNTEAFF.

The chain combines TRBV20-1 with TRBJ2-7; 10 bases are shared with TRBD2. The V segment lost 0 bases and the J segment 3 bases; nucleotides outside the gene matches: 5. This CDR3 comprises 15 residues. CDR1 and CDR2 (germline): DFQATT, SNEGSKA (reference sequence). This CDR3 reads CSARDGGLAFYEQYF. For the CDR3, the DNA is TGCAGTGCTAGAGATGGGGGACTAGCGTTCTACGAGCAGTACTTC.